This TCR beta chain was captured by sequencing in a study of OX40 agonist ivuxolimab in advanced cancers. Study-wide context: Patients were treated with ivuxolimab, an agonistic anti-OX40 (CD134) antibody. Participants, roughly 80% male, averaged roughly 60 years of age, ranging from roughly 20 to 85.

Some clones are missing from TCRdb's copy, which holds only in-frame ones; the method was immunoSEQ multiplex PCR. The profile covers about 73,000 clones, with 65% to 90% appearing a single time and under 0.75% taken by the ten largest. Regarding this clone: The antigen is not known.

Overall study results and limits: Low normalized clonal expansion also occurred in some nonresponding patients.

The source was CD4+ or CD8+ T cells sorted from blood, collected in a trial of the OX40 agonist ivuxolimab. This sequence originates from an adult with an advanced solid tumor such as melanoma, head and neck, liver or kidney cancer.

Written as DNA, the CDR3 is TGTGCCGGGACAGATCCAGCCAAAAACATTCAGTACTTC. Translated, it gives CAGTDPAKNIQYF. V gene TRBV30 combines with J gene TRBJ2-4; 7 bases are shared with TRBD1. V shed 8 bases, J shed 0 bases, and the junction held 4 bases outside the gene matches. Germline CDR1 reads GTSNPN; CDR2 reads SVGIG (reference sequence). The length of the CDR3 is 13 residues.